A selection of T cell receptor beta chains follows, all from one sample in a study of blood T cell repertoires in COVID-19. Assay: immunoSEQ multiplex PCR; the TCRdb copy retains only in-frame clones and omits some. The sample contains roughly 200,000 clones, approximately 90% of which appear only once. The sample taken for sequencing was peripheral blood. The receptors were sampled from a man aged 40-49 years with active or convalescent COVID-19. CDR3s include the opening cysteine and the closing phenylalanine or tryptophan. A D gene is named only where the DNA matches it firmly. The listing skips clone size in some rows; elsewhere it reads once, few, many or a size class.

J gene,D gene,clone size,V gene,CDR3 protein,CDR3 DNA
TRBJ2-3,TRBD1,-,TRBV5-1,CASSSGTGNSDTQYF,TGCGCCAGCAGCTCCGGGACAGGGAATTCAGATACGCAGTATTTT
TRBJ2-6,TRBD2,-,TRBV7-9,CASSPPGRSSGANVLTF,TGTGCCAGCAGCCCCCCCGGGAGGAGCTCTGGGGCCAACGTCCTGACTTTC
TRBJ2-1,-,-,TRBV7-2,CASSLITGRGKNNEQFF,TGTGCCAGCAGCCTAATAACGGGACGGGGGAAGAACAATGAGCAGTTCTTC
TRBJ1-4,TRBD1,-,TRBV5-1,CASSLGPTGGNEKLFF,TGCGCCAGCAGCTTGGGTCCGACAGGGGGAAATGAAAAACTGTTTTTT
TRBJ2-1,-,-,TRBV28,CASSLGGNSYNEQFF,TGTGCCAGCAGTTTAGGCGGCAACTCCTACAATGAGCAGTTCTTC
TRBJ2-2,TRBD2,-,TRBV7-8,CASSLARRGGNTGELFF,TGTGCCAGCAGCTTAGCGCGGCGGGGGGGCAACACCGGGGAGCTGTTTTTT
TRBJ2-1,-,-,TRBV7-2,CASSQRPRDEQFF,TGTGCCAGTTCGCAGCGGCCTCGAGATGAGCAGTTCTTC
TRBJ1-2,-,-,TRBV11-2,CASSLGLVGYGYTF,TGTGCCAGCAGCTTAGGCTTGGTCGGCTATGGCTACACCTTC
TRBJ2-7,-,-,TRBV9,CASSAHPGGEQYF,TGTGCCAGCAGCGCCCACCCCGGGGGCGAGCAGTACTTC
TRBJ2-3,TRBD1,-,TRBV6-1,CASSDNRPTGATTDTQYF,TGTGCCAGCAGTGACAACCGACCGACAGGGGCGACCACAGATACGCAGTATTTT
TRBJ1-5,-,-,TRBV19,CASSGEEDIQPQHF,TGTGCCAGTAGTGGCGAGGAGGATATTCAGCCCCAGCATTTT
TRBJ2-2,TRBD1,-,TRBV5-4,CASRRQGANTGELFF,TGTGCCAGCAGACGACAGGGGGCAAACACCGGGGAGCTGTTTTTT
TRBJ1-5,-,-,TRBV30,CAWSAGGPQPQHF,TGTGCCTGGAGTGCGGGGGGACCTCAGCCCCAGCATTTT
TRBJ2-7,-,-,TRBV2,CASSVAVKSYEQYF,TGTGCCAGCAGTGTGGCAGTTAAATCCTACGAGCAGTACTTC
TRBJ1-5,-,-,TRBV11-2,CASSFRSDQPQHF,TGTGCCAGCAGCTTTCGGTCGGATCAGCCCCAGCATTTT
TRBJ2-7,TRBD2,-,TRBV29-1,CSVRSGLAASYEQYF,TGCAGCGTTCGGTCGGGACTAGCGGCCTCCTACGAGCAGTACTTC
TRBJ2-1,-,-,TRBV7-3,CASSPDSYNEQFF,TGTGCCAGCAGCCCGGACAGTTACAATGAGCAGTTCTTC
TRBJ1-2,TRBD1,-,TRBV13,CASSLGTGDYGYTF,TGTGCCAGCAGCTTAGGTACAGGGGACTATGGCTACACCTTC
TRBJ2-3,TRBD1,-,TRBV18,CASSPLGGPDTQYF,TGTGCCAGCTCACCCCTAGGGGGCCCAGATACGCAGTATTTT
TRBJ1-2,TRBD1,-,TRBV6-5,CASRLVTGSSYGYTF,TGTGCCAGCAGATTAGTGACAGGGTCAAGCTATGGCTACACCTTC
TRBJ2-1,TRBD2,-,TRBV5-4,CASSSPGLAGAGEQFF,TGTGCCAGCAGCTCCCCGGGACTAGCGGGAGCAGGGGAGCAGTTCTTC
TRBJ1-5,-,-,TRBV21-1,CASIGGTGGQPQHF,TGTGCCAGCATCGGGGGGACAGGGGGCCAGCCCCAGCATTTT
TRBJ1-4,TRBD1,-,TRBV19,CASSSTGGGEKLFF,TGTGCCAGTAGTTCGACAGGGGGAGGAGAAAAACTGTTTTTT
TRBJ2-3,TRBD1,few,TRBV29-1,CSVVLDRGPDTQYF,TGCAGCGTCGTGTTAGACAGGGGGCCAGATACGCAGTATTTT
TRBJ1-4,TRBD1,-,TRBV10-3,CAISETPGTGGKGDEKLFF,TGTGCCATCAGTGAGACCCCCGGGACAGGGGGCAAAGGTGATGAAAAACTGTTTTTT
TRBJ2-5,TRBD2,-,TRBV3-1/TRBV3-2,CASSQDLVGGAPETQYF,TGTGCCAGCAGCCAAGATCTAGTCGGGGGGGCCCCAGAGACCCAGTACTTC
TRBJ2-1,-,-,TRBV4-1,CASSQDIEQFF,TGCGCCAGCAGCCAAGACATTGAGCAGTTCTTC
TRBJ2-5,-,-,TRBV10-3,CAISEKLEGRETQYF,TGTGCCATCAGTGAAAAGTTGGAGGGCCGAGAGACCCAGTACTTC
TRBJ1-1,-,once,TRBV4-1,CASSQDSNTEAFF,TGCGCCAGCAGCCAGGACAGCAACACTGAAGCTTTCTTT
TRBJ1-2,TRBD1,-,TRBV28,CASSLGTGDPYGYTF,TGTGCCAGCAGTTTGGGGACAGGGGACCCTTATGGCTACACCTTC
TRBJ1-2,-,-,TRBV4-1,CASSQTKFTNYGYTF,TGCGCCAGCAGCCAGACAAAATTTACTAACTATGGCTACACCTTC
TRBJ2-1,TRBD1,-,TRBV6-5,CASRPPTGSYNEQFF,TGTGCCAGCAGACCCCCGACAGGGTCCTACAATGAGCAGTTCTTC
TRBJ2-1,-,-,TRBV25-1,CASSESVPSYNEQFF,TGTGCCAGCAGTGAATCAGTTCCCTCCTACAATGAGCAGTTCTTC
TRBJ1-1,-,once,TRBV7-3,CASSLTRSAGTEAFF,TGTGCCAGCAGCTTAACGAGGAGCGCCGGGACTGAAGCTTTCTTT
TRBJ2-1,TRBD2,-,TRBV5-1,CASSLSSGRANLAEQFF,TGCGCCAGCAGCTTATCTAGCGGGAGGGCCAATTTGGCTGAGCAGTTCTTC
TRBJ2-2,TRBD2,-,TRBV6-6,CASRPSSGKNTGELFF,TGTGCCAGCAGACCCTCTAGCGGAAAAAACACCGGGGAGCTGTTTTTT
TRBJ1-2,-,-,TRBV19,CASSLTFSIYGYTF,TGTGCCAGTAGTCTCACCTTTTCTATTTATGGCTACACCTTC
TRBJ1-6,TRBD1,-,TRBV7-8,CASSLRDRVNSPLHF,TGTGCCAGCAGCTTACGGGACAGGGTGAATTCACCCCTCCACTTT
TRBJ1-1,-,-,TRBV21-1,CASSQGQGIPLPQNTEAFF,TGTGCCAGCTCCCAGGGACAGGGCATCCCTCTCCCGCAGAACACTGAAGCTTTCTTT
TRBJ2-7,-,once,TRBV18,CASSSKGESVYEQYF,TGTGCCAGCTCATCCAAGGGGGAGAGTGTCTACGAGCAGTACTTC
TRBJ2-3,-,-,TRBV29-1,CSAARALSTDTQYF,TGCAGCGCGGCCCGCGCACTAAGCACAGATACGCAGTATTTT
TRBJ2-7,-,-,TRBV6-5,CASSSQGMASYEQYF,TGTGCCAGCAGTTCCCAGGGAATGGCCTCCTACGAGCAGTACTTC
TRBJ2-5,TRBD1,-,TRBV28,CASSSDSWTGQETQYF,TGTGCCAGCAGTTCAGACAGTTGGACAGGCCAAGAGACCCAGTACTTC
TRBJ1-4,-,-,TRBV11-3,CASSVTGFANEKLFF,TGTGCCAGCAGCGTTACAGGGTTTGCTAATGAAAAACTGTTTTTT
TRBJ1-2,-,-,TRBV12-5,CASGLSRGRTYGYTF,TGTGCTAGTGGTTTGTCGCGAGGTAGAACCTATGGCTACACCTTC
TRBJ1-1,TRBD1,-,TRBV5-1,CASSPDRAIMNTEAFF,TGCGCCAGCAGCCCGGACAGGGCAATCATGAACACTGAAGCTTTCTTT
TRBJ2-5,TRBD1,once,TRBV7-9,CASSNRQGRETQYF,TGTGCCAGCAGCAACAGACAGGGGAGGGAGACCCAGTACTTC
TRBJ2-2,-,once,TRBV5-1,CASSLGLLGELFF,TGCGCCAGCAGCTTGGGGCTGCTCGGGGAGCTGTTTTTT
TRBJ2-1,-,-,TRBV15,CATSRGGLPTNEQFF,TGTGCCACCAGCAGAGGAGGATTGCCGACGAATGAGCAGTTCTTC
TRBJ1-2,-,-,TRBV6-2/TRBV6-3,CASSYSGGLASDTF,TGTGCCAGCAGTTACTCGGGGGGGCTCGCCTCGGACACCTTC